Listed here are 14 T cell receptor beta chains from one sample, sequenced in a study of OX40 agonist ivuxolimab in advanced cancers. Using immunoSEQ multiplex PCR, the repertoire was profiled, and TCRdb retains in-frame clones only, with some absent. Seen here are 82,000 or so clones, about nine tenths observed once, and the top ten hold around 0.7%. The source was CD4+ or CD8+ T cells sorted from blood, collected in a trial of the OX40 agonist ivuxolimab. The receptors derive from an adult with an advanced solid tumor such as melanoma, head and neck, liver or kidney cancer.

CDR3 in DNA: TGTGCCAGCTCACCACCAGGTGGGAAAGTAGCCAAAAACATTCAGTACTTC. This gives the protein CASSPPGGKVAKNIQYF. This chain links TRBV18 with TRBJ2-4; unclear D gene. The germline V and J ends were trimmed by 0 bases and 0 bases, with 12 bases remaining between them. This CDR3 is 17 amino acids long. From germline, CDR1 is KGHSH and CDR2 LQKENI.

This chain links TRBV5-1 with TRBJ1-3; TRBD1 aligns across 7 bases. The germline V gene encodes CDR1 SGHRS and CDR2 YFSETQ. Trimming cost V 2 bases and J 2 bases; bases outside gene matches: 1. CDR3 size: 14 residues. The CDR3 sequence: CASSLGTAGNTIYF. The CDR3 nucleotides read TGCGCCAGCAGCTTAGGGACAGCTGGAAACACCATATATTTT.

This clone was detected only once. The DNA for the CDR3 is TGTGCCTGGCACAGACAGGGTTTGGGATCGGTTACTGAAGCTTTCTTT. Translated, it gives CAWHRQGLGSVTEAFF. The chain couples TRBV30 to TRBJ1-1; TRBD1 agrees at 7 bases. Germline V gene data show CDR1 as GTSNPN and CDR2 as SVGIG (reference sequence). The junction had 17 bases not matched to a gene; V was cut back by 5 bases and J by 5 bases. The CDR3 runs 16 residues.

The table lists this clone with a count of one. This chain connects TRBV18 to TRBJ1-4; TRBD1 agrees at 7 bases. J gave up 4 bases and V 4 bases, and 9 bases lay outside the gene matches. The CDR3 sequence is 16 residues long. CDR1 is KGHSH, CDR2 LQKENI, per germline. The CDR3 DNA reads as TGTGCCAGCTCACTGACCGGACAGGCGATTAATGAAAAACTGTTTTTT. Protein product: CASSLTGQAINEKLFF.

This clone was counted a single time. The junction departs from the called germline gene at one end, perhaps through a read error. The chain combines TRBV19 with TRBJ1-3; maybe TRBD1 (5 bases). The CDR3 extends over 15 amino acids. Germline CDR1 and CDR2: LNHDA and SQIVND (reference sequence). The CDR3 region is CASSIFGDAREILDF. CDR3 coding DNA: TGTGCCAGTAGTATATTCGGGGACGCCCGTGAGATATTAGATTTT.

This CDR3 is CAWRGGNGYTF. CDR3 bases: TGTGCCTGGAGGGGTGGGAATGGCTACACCTTC. This chain links TRBV30 with TRBJ1-2; the D is unclear. Germline V lookup: CDR1 GTSNPN, CDR2 SVGIG (reference sequence). V was clipped by 3 bases and J by 6 bases, with 8 bases between them. There are 11 residues in the CDR3.

This clone was seen once. V is TRBV28 and J is TRBJ1-1; possibly TRBD1 for D (6 bases). V shed 5 bases and J shed 1 base, with 14 bases lying between them. Germline loops: CDR1 MDHEN, CDR2 SYDVKM. The CDR3 runs to 15 residues. CDR3 residues: CASSPHQTGNTEAFF. In nucleotides, the CDR3 is TGTGCCAGCAGTCCCCATCAGACAGGGAACACTGAAGCTTTCTTT. The entire variable domain, with the rest obtained from reference TRBV28 and TRBJ1-1, is as follows: DVKVTQSSRYLVKRTGEKVFLECVQDMDHENMFWYRQDPGLGLRLIYFSYDVKMKEKGDIPEGYSVSREKKERFSLILESASTNQTSMYLCASSPHQTGNTEAFFGQGTRLTVV.

This clone occurred a few times. The chain carries TRBV30 and TRBJ2-7, with a possible D match to TRBD2 (7 bases). V was clipped by 2 bases and J by 5 bases, with 10 bases between them. The CDR3 runs 12 residues. Germline CDR1 GTSNPN, CDR2 SVGIG (reference sequence). The CDR3 loop is CAWSRGANEQYF. CDR3 DNA sequence: TGTGCCTGGAGTCGGGGGGCCAACGAGCAGTACTTC.

The rearrangement joins TRBV27 to TRBJ2-7; TRBD1 matches at 7 bases. After removal of 2 bases from V and 7 bases from J, the junction contained 14 bases not matched to a gene. Germline-derived CDR1 and CDR2 are MNHEY and SMNVEV (reference sequence). CDR3 length: 16 amino acids. In DNA form, the CDR3 reads TGTGCCAGCAGTTTAGTTGGGGGACAGACCCCTTGGGAGCAGTACTTC. It encodes CASSLVGGQTPWEQYF.

The chain couples TRBV5-8 to TRBJ1-2, with D tentatively TRBD1 (5 bases). The CDR3 is made up of 15 amino acids. Germline CDR1 reads SGHTS; CDR2 reads YDEGEE. V gave up 4 bases and J gave up 0 bases, with 13 bases separating them. CDR3 region: CASSTGTVANYGYTF. In DNA form, the CDR3 reads TGTGCCAGCAGCACCGGGACCGTAGCTAACTATGGCTACACCTTC.

This chain links TRBV30 with TRBJ1-2; TRBD1 agrees at 9 bases. Trimming cost V 5 bases and J 5 bases; bases outside gene matches: 6. This CDR3 contains 13 residues. Germline-derived CDR1 and CDR2 are GTSNPN and SVGIG (reference sequence). CDR3 in DNA: TGTGCCTGGTTGTGGGACAGGGAATATGGCTACACCTTC. Translation: CAWLWDREYGYTF.

The rearrangement joins TRBV5-1 to TRBJ2-7; D might be TRBD1 or TRBD2, each matching 5 bases. CDR1 is SGHRS, CDR2 YFSETQ, per germline. The CDR3 covers 12 residues. V was cut by 4 bases and J by 2 bases, with 7 bases left in between. CDR3 DNA sequence: TGCGCCAGCAGCGGGGGTACCTACGAGCAGTACTTC. Its translation is CASSGGTYEQYF. Based on the CDR3 plus reference TRBV5-1 and TRBJ2-7, the full variable domain is KAGVTQTPRYLIKTRGQQVTLSCSPISGHRSVSWYQQTPGQGLQFLFEYFSETQRNKGNFPGRFSGRQFSNSRSEMNVSTLELGDSALYLCASSGGTYEQYFGPGTRLTVT.

This clone was counted a single time. V and J are TRBV7-6 and TRBJ1-3; perhaps TRBD1 as D (5 bases). CDR1 and CDR2 (germline): SGHVS, FNYEAQ. The V gene lost 5 bases and the J gene lost 4 bases, with 15 bases spanning the gap. This CDR3 spans 15 amino acids. CDR3 loop: CASSPAGLSGNTIYF. In DNA, the CDR3 is TGTGCCAGCAGCCCGGCGGGACTCTCGGGAAACACCATATATTTT.

The V and J genes are TRBV6-6 and TRBJ2-1; D gene uncertain. This CDR3 is built from 15 residues. Germline CDR1 reads MNHNY; CDR2 reads SVGAGI (reference sequence). V lost 8 bases and J 4 bases, leaving 18 bases between the germline ends. The CDR3 coding sequence is TGTGCCAGCGGAATAGGGATAGGAGCTTACAATGAGCAGTTCTTC. Its protein product is CASGIGIGAYNEQFF.